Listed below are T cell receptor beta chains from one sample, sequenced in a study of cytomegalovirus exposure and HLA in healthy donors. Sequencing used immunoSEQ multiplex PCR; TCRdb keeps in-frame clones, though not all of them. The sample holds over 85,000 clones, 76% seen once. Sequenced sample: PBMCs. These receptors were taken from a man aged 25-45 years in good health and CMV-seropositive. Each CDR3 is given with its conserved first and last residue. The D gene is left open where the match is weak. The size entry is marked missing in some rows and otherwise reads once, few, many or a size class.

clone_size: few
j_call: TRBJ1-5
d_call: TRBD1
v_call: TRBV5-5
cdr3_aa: CASSQTMIGTVLNQPQHF
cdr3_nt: TGTGCCAGCAGCCAAACTATGATTGGGACAGTACTAAATCAGCCCCAGCATTTT

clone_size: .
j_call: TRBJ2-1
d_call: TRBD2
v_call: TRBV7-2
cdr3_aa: CASSPRTTAGGDLRGEQFF
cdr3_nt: TGTGCCAGCAGCCCACGGACTACAGCGGGGGGGGACCTACGAGGTGAGCAGTTCTTC

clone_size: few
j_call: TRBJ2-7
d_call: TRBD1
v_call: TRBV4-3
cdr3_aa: CASSQTPSGTGAYEQYF
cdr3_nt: TGCGCCAGCAGCCAAACTCCCTCCGGGACAGGGGCCTACGAGCAGTACTTC

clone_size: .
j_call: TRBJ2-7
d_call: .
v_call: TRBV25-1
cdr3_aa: CASNLQAGDYEQYF
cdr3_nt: TGTGCCAGCAACTTACAAGCCGGGGACTACGAGCAGTACTTC

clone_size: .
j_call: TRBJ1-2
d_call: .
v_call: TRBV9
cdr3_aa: CASSPTGLGGYTF
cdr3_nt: TGTGCCAGCAGCCCAACAGGGCTGGGGGGCTACACCTTC

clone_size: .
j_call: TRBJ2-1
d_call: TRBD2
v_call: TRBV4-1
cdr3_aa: CASSLKGLAGDNEQFF
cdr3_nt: TGCGCCAGCAGCTTAAAGGGACTAGCTGGTGACAATGAGCAGTTCTTC

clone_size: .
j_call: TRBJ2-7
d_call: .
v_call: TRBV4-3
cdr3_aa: CASSQEVVGRYEQYF
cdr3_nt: TGCGCCAGCAGCCAAGAGGTCGTGGGGCGGTACGAGCAGTACTTC

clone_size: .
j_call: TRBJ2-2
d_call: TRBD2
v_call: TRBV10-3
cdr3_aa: CAISEASGDYTGELFF
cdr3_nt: TGTGCCATCAGTGAGGCTAGCGGGGATTACACCGGGGAGCTGTTTTTT

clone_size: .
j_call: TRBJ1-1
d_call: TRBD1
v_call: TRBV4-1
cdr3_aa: CASSRGQGPTEAFF
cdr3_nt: TGCGCCAGCAGCCGTGGACAGGGGCCCACTGAAGCTTTCTTT

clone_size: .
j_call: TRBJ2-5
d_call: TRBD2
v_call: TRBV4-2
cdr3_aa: CASSQDDGRGGRETQYF
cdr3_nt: TGTGCCAGCAGCCAAGATGATGGGCGGGGGGGCAGGGAGACCCAGTACTTC

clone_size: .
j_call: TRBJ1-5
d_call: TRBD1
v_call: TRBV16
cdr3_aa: CASSSTEGGSSWGDQPQHF
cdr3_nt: TGTGCCAGCAGTTCGACTGAAGGGGGCTCTTCGTGGGGGGATCAGCCCCAGCATTTT

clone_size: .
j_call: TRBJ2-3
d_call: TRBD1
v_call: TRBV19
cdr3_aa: CASSRTPGGRSTDTQYF
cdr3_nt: TGTGCCAGTAGTAGGACTCCAGGGGGCAGGAGCACAGATACGCAGTATTTT

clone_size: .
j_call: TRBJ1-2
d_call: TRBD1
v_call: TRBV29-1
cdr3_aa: CSVESRGLYGYTF
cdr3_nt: TGCAGCGTTGAATCTAGGGGGCTATATGGCTACACCTTC

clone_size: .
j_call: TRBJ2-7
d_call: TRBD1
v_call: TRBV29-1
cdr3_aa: CSHRTGNEQYF
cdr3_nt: TGCAGCCACAGGACAGGGAACGAGCAGTACTTC

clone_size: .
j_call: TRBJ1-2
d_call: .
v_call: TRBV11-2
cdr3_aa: CASSLGARGNGYTF
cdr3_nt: TGTGCCAGCAGCTTAGGGGCTAGGGGTAATGGCTACACCTTC

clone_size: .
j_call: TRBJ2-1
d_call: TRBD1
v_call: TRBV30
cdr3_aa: CAWSDAGQGGSYNEQFF
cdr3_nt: TGTGCCTGGAGCGACGCGGGACAGGGGGGCTCCTACAATGAGCAGTTCTTC

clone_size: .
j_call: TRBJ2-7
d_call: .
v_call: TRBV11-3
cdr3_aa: CASSSRQAGFDEQYF
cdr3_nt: TGTGCCAGCAGCTCACGTCAGGCAGGGTTCGACGAGCAGTACTTC